Listed here are 23 T cell receptor beta chains from one sample, sequenced in a study of control samples from healthy donors and cancer patients. Generated by immunoSEQ multiplex PCR, the TCRdb table keeps only in-frame clones and is missing some. The sample yields 120,000 or so clones, roughly 84% seen once. Sequenced: blood. The source is a man aged 40-49 years in good health.

Only a few counts were recorded for this clone. The CDR3: CASRRAVNTEAFF. The CDR3 region has the DNA TGTGCTAGTAGGCGGGCGGTGAACACTGAAGCTTTCTTT. This chain uses TRBV12-5 with TRBJ1-1; no clear D gene. The germline CDR1 and CDR2 sequences are LGHNT and FRNRAP. V lost 8 bases to trimming and J lost 0 bases, with 10 bases between them. This CDR3 spans 13 amino acids.

The genes are TRBV19 and TRBJ2-5, with TRBD1 matching 8 bases. CDR1 LNHDA and CDR2 SQIVND come from the germline V gene (reference sequence). The CDR3 is 13 residues long. V trimming: 3 bases; J trimming: 6 bases; junction bases outside the gene matches: 3. The CDR3 sequence: CASSIGQGQTQYF. The CDR3 bases are TGTGCCAGTAGTATCGGACAGGGACAGACCCAGTACTTC.

DNA of the CDR3: TGTGCCAGCAGCTTAGCGCTGGCGGGGGGGCAAGAGACCCAGTACTTC. It is translated as CASSLALAGGQETQYF. The V call is TRBV7-2, the J call TRBJ2-5, with 9 bases fitting TRBD2. V was clipped by 0 bases and J by 2 bases; unmatched bases: 4. The germline CDR1 and CDR2 sequences are SGHTA and FQGNSA. The CDR3 contains 16 residues. Based on the CDR3 plus reference TRBV7-2 and TRBJ2-5, the full variable domain is GAGVSQSPSNKVTEKGKDVELRCDPISGHTALYWYRQSLGQGLEFLIYFQGNSAPDKSGLPSDRFSAERTGGSVSTLTIQRTQQEDSAVYLCASSLALAGGQETQYFGPGTRLLVL.

The chain has TRBV14 and TRBJ1-2, with D uncertain. V was trimmed by 0 bases and J by 4 bases, leaving 12 bases between them. The germline CDR1 and CDR2 sequences are SGHDN and FVKESK. There are 15 residues in the CDR3. The CDR3 reads CASSQDPTPFYGYTF. The CDR3 DNA reads TGTGCCAGCAGCCAAGACCCTACACCTTTCTATGGCTACACCTTC.

The CDR3 DNA reads TGCGCCAGCAGCTTGGACAGACCAAATGAAAAACTGTTTTTT. Encoded protein: CASSLDRPNEKLFF. The genes are TRBV5-1 and TRBJ1-4; D unresolved. V was clipped by 0 bases and J by 5 bases, with 8 bases between them. There are 14 residues in the CDR3. Germline CDR1 and CDR2: SGHRS and YFSETQ.

DNA of the CDR3: TGTGCCAGCAGTTTAAAGGGTTATCAGCCCCAGCATTTT. Translating gives CASSLKGYQPQHF. The rearrangement joins TRBV2 to TRBJ1-5; D is uncertain. The CDR3 extends over 13 amino acids. Per the germline V gene, CDR1 is SNHLY and CDR2 is FYNNEI. The V gene lost 5 bases and the J gene lost 5 bases, with 10 bases spanning the gap.

This sequence joins TRBV7-9 and TRBJ2-6; D possibly matches TRBD1 or TRBD2 (5 bases each). The V and J ends lost 5 bases and 0 bases respectively, with 11 bases between them. Germline CDR1 SEHNR, CDR2 FQNEAQ (reference sequence). This CDR3 region has 16 residues. The CDR3 DNA reads TGTGCCAGCAGCCCGGGACGACCCTCTGGGGCCAACGTCCTGACTTTC. This encodes CASSPGRPSGANVLTF.

This clone was detected a few times. The chain recombines TRBV6-6 with TRBJ1-5; TRBD1 agrees at 9 bases. The CDR3 is 15 amino acids. Germline V lookup: CDR1 MNHNY, CDR2 SVGAGI (reference sequence). With V trimmed by 0 bases and J by 7 bases, 4 bases remained unmatched. CDR3 amino acids: CASSYSRQGDQPQHF. CDR3 sequence (DNA): TGTGCCAGCAGTTACTCCAGACAGGGGGACCAGCCCCAGCATTTT.

This clone was picked up a small number of times. The CDR3 region has the DNA TGTGCCAGCAGCTTGACGCCCGCTGCGGAGACCCAGTACTTC. This encodes CASSLTPAAETQYF. This sequence joins TRBV7-2 and TRBJ2-5; D is uncertain. Trimming stripped 3 bases from V and 5 bases from J, with 13 bases between. The CDR3 totals 14 residues. CDR1 is SGHTA, CDR2 FQGNSA, per germline.

This rearrangement joins TRBV2 to TRBJ2-6; D is uncertain. Germline V gives CDR1 SNHLY, CDR2 FYNNEI. CDR3 length: 12 residues. V shed 8 bases and J shed 2 bases, with 4 bases lying between them. This CDR3 reads CASQAGANVLTF. CDR3 coding DNA: TGTGCCAGCCAAGCTGGGGCCAACGTCCTGACTTTC.

The chain combines TRBV6-5 with TRBJ1-4; D is perhaps TRBD1 (5 bases). With 2 bases removed from V and 3 bases from J, the gap between germline ends came to 10 bases. From germline, CDR1 is MNHEY and CDR2 SVGAGI. The CDR3 extends over 15 amino acids. The CDR3 region is CASSYVMGANEKLFF. CDR3 in DNA: TGTGCCAGCAGTTACGTTATGGGGGCTAATGAAAAACTGTTTTTT.

The genes are TRBV7-2 and TRBJ2-5; 8 bases align to TRBD2. The CDR3 extends over 16 amino acids. Germline V gene lookup returns CDR1 SGHTA and CDR2 FQGNSA. V shed 0 bases, J shed 2 bases, and the junction held 5 bases outside the gene matches. This chain's CDR3 is CASSLAGSGVQETQYF. DNA of the CDR3: TGTGCCAGCAGCTTAGCGGGTAGCGGGGTGCAAGAGACCCAGTACTTC.

The chain recombines TRBV23-1 with TRBJ2-7, with 9 bases identical to TRBD1. TRBV23-1 is reported as an ORF; its role is uncertain. This CDR3 region has 21 residues. Trimming took 0 bases from V and 3 from J; bases not matched to a gene: 21. The CDR3, as DNA: TGCGCCAGCAGTCAATCGAAGCAGGACAGGGGCTCCGACTGTCCAGGCTACGAGCAGTACTTC. It is translated as CASSQSKQDRGSDCPGYEQYF.

V gene TRBV9 combines with J gene TRBJ2-3, with 8 bases aligning to TRBD2. The CDR3 covers 16 residues. Germline CDR1 reads SGDLS; CDR2 reads YYNGEE. The junction had 10 bases not matched to a gene; V was cut back by 4 bases and J by 3 bases. CDR3 in amino acids: CASSPRTGGNTDTQYF. The CDR3 DNA follows: TGTGCCAGCAGCCCACGTACGGGGGGGAATACAGATACGCAGTATTTT.

In its sample, this clone was seen once. The chain combines TRBV10-3 with TRBJ2-3, with TRBD1 as a possible D gene (6 bases). Germline-derived CDR1 and CDR2 are ENHRY and SYGVKD. Deletions cut 8 bases from V and 0 bases from J, with 9 bases between. The CDR3 spans 13 residues. The CDR3 sequence: CAIRTASTDTQYF. The CDR3 region has the DNA TGTGCCATCCGGACAGCTAGCACAGATACGCAGTATTTT.

The chain employs TRBV28 and TRBJ2-5; 7 bases align to TRBD2. The CDR3 extends over 14 amino acids. Losses at the gene ends were 5 bases for V and 5 bases for J; bases not matched to a gene: 8. Germline CDR1 reads MDHEN; CDR2 reads SYDVKM. The chain's CDR3 is CASSPLWGGETQYF. The CDR3 DNA is TGTGCCAGCAGTCCGCTCTGGGGGGGGGAGACCCAGTACTTC.

V usage is TRBV6-6 and J usage is TRBJ1-1; D uncertain. V lost 7 bases to trimming and J lost 5 bases, with 17 bases between them. The CDR3 loop spans 14 amino acids. CDR1 and CDR2 (germline): MNHNY, SVGAGI (reference sequence). CDR3 in amino acids: CASTGSSGRTEAFF. The CDR3 DNA follows: TGTGCCAGCACCGGGTCCTCCGGGAGAACTGAAGCTTTCTTT.

This CDR3 is CASSSRQGWEQYF. CDR3 DNA sequence: TGTGCCAGCAGCTCCCGACAGGGCTGGGAGCAGTACTTC. The chain recombines TRBV11-3 with TRBJ2-7, with 7 bases lining up with TRBD1. J lost 7 bases, V lost 4 bases, and 7 bases had no gene match. Per germline, CDR1 SGHNT and CDR2 YENEEA. The CDR3 loop spans 13 amino acids.

V is TRBV7-2 and J is TRBJ1-3; D perhaps matches TRBD1 (6 bases). V was cut by 4 bases and J by 3 bases, with 16 bases left in between. CDR1 is SGHTA and CDR2 is FQGNSA in the germline V gene. The CDR3 has 16 residues. Here the CDR3 reads CASSSPGGARGNTIYF. The CDR3 DNA reads as TGTGCCAGCAGCTCACCCGGGGGGGCGCGTGGAAACACCATATATTTT.

This chain joins TRBV11-3 and TRBJ2-2; D not resolved. The length of the CDR3 is 13 residues. The germline V gene encodes CDR1 SGHNT and CDR2 YENEEA. V was pared by 0 bases and J by 4 bases, with 3 bases between. CDR3 sequence reads: CASSLDSTGELFF. Here the CDR3 DNA reads TGTGCCAGCAGCTTAGACAGCACCGGGGAGCTGTTTTTT. Looking up the rest from reference TRBV11-3 and TRBJ2-2 gives the full variable domain: EAGVVQSPRYKIIEKKQPVAFWCNPISGHNTLYWYLQNLGQGPELLIRYENEEAVDDSQLPKDRFSAERLKGVDSTLKIQPAELGDSAVYLCASSLDSTGELFFGEGSRLTVL.

This clone was recorded a few times. The chain recombines TRBV5-1 with TRBJ1-1; D not resolved. Germline CDR1 is SGHRS and CDR2 is YFSETQ. Trimming took 3 bases from V and 1 from J, leaving 16 bases between them. The CDR3 is made up of 16 amino acids. CDR3 loop: CASSSPPGNTNTEAFF. The CDR3 region has the DNA TGCGCCAGCAGCTCCCCCCCGGGCAATACGAACACTGAAGCTTTCTTT.

This chain connects TRBV7-8 to TRBJ1-6; D is undetermined. V was cut by 4 bases and J by 6 bases, with 25 bases left in between. This CDR3 has 19 amino acids. Germline lookup yields CDR1 SGHVS and CDR2 FQNEAQ. The CDR3 sequence: CASSSLVSMTAGSNSPLHF. CDR3 DNA sequence: TGTGCCAGCAGCTCGCTTGTTTCGATGACTGCCGGTTCTAATTCACCCCTCCACTTT.

The chain recombines TRBV7-6 with TRBJ1-4; D gene unclear. V shed 2 bases and J shed 4 bases, with 11 bases lying between them. CDR3 length: 15 residues. CDR1 and CDR2 from the germline V gene are SGHVS and FNYEAQ. Written as DNA, the CDR3 is TGTGCCAGCAGCTTATCGGGCGGTTATAATGAAAAACTGTTTTTT. Translating it yields CASSLSGGYNEKLFF. Looking up the rest from reference TRBV7-6 and TRBJ1-4 gives the full variable domain: GAGVSQSPRYKVTKRGQDVALRCDPISGHVSLYWYRQALGQGPEFLTYFNYEAQQDKSGLPNDRFSAERPEGSISTLTIQRTEQRDSAMYRCASSLSGGYNEKLFFGSGTQLSVL.